What follows are 4 T cell receptor beta chains derived from one specimen sequenced in a study of CD4 T cells in relation to SARS-CoV-2 and coronaviruses. TCRdb keeps only in-frame clones here, not all; method: immunoSEQ multiplex PCR. The sample has 30,000 to 45,000 clones, roughly four fifths seen once; the top ten hold 6.6%. No antigen has been assigned to these receptors. Sequenced sample: naive CD4+ T cells from PBMCs, cultured in vitro. The subset denotes: naive CD4+ T cells isolated by negative enrichment. The receptors stem from an adult with COVID-19.

J is TRBJ2-5 and V is TRBV30, with 14 bases matching TRBD2. The trim removed 2 bases at V and 3 bases at J, leaving 11 bases unmatched. Germline lookup yields CDR1 GTSNPN and CDR2 SVGIG (reference sequence). This CDR3 is built from 18 residues. The CDR3 DNA reads TGTGCCTGGAGTAGGGTACGGGGACTAGCGGGAGCAAAAGAGACCCAGTACTTC. Its translation is CAWSRVRGLAGAKETQYF.

This clone was counted only a few times. CDR3 loop: CASSLPPQGAAQPQHF. The CDR3, as DNA: TGTGCCAGCAGCTTACCCCCGCAGGGGGCGGCTCAGCCCCAGCATTTT. The chain is built from TRBV7-9 and TRBJ1-5, with 8 bases lining up with TRBD1. After removal of 2 bases from V and 6 bases from J, the junction contained 9 bases not matched to a gene. Germline V gene data show CDR1 as SEHNR and CDR2 as FQNEAQ (reference sequence). CDR3 length equals 16 residues.

In this sample, this clone turned up a few times. The V gene is TRBV3-1 (or the pseudogene TRBV3-2), the J gene TRBJ1-3; no reliable D call. Germline CDR1 and CDR2: LGHDT and YNNKEL (reference sequence). This CDR3 spans 15 amino acids. With 1 base removed from V and 0 bases from J, the gap between germline ends came to 7 bases. CDR3 loop: CASSQGWDSGNTIYF. The CDR3 coding sequence is TGTGCCAGCAGCCAAGGGTGGGACTCTGGAAACACCATATATTTT.

The rearrangement uses TRBV9 and TRBJ1-2; D is unclear. This CDR3 comprises 15 residues. In germline, CDR1 is SGDLS, CDR2 YYNGEE. V lost 1 base, J lost 7 bases, and 17 bases lay in between. CDR3 residues: CASSVNHVSLGGYTF. In DNA form, the CDR3 reads TGTGCCAGCAGCGTAAATCACGTTTCATTAGGTGGCTACACCTTC.